The 7 T cell receptor beta chains presented below share a single source sample, sequenced in a study of shared clonotypes between healthy human individuals. The data were produced by immunoSEQ multiplex PCR, yet TCRdb's version contains in-frame clones alone and is incomplete. This sample carries over a million clones, more than 65% of them seen once, and the ten largest clones take 1.5%. The sample taken for sequencing was memory CD4+ T cells sorted from blood. Subset defined: CD45RA-negative fraction. The receptors were sampled from a man aged 18 to 29 in good health.

V usage is TRBV2 and J usage is TRBJ2-5; the match to TRBD2 covers 13 bases. The CDR3 is 15 residues long. The V and J ends lost 5 bases and 5 bases, in that order; junction bases with no gene match: 5. CDR1 is SNHLY, CDR2 FYNNEI, per germline. CDR3 loop: CASSYGLAGAETQYF. CDR3 nucleotides: TGTGCCAGCAGTTATGGACTAGCGGGAGCTGAGACCCAGTACTTC.

The genes are TRBV5-6 and TRBJ1-6; 7 nucleotides align to TRBD1. V lost 2 bases to trimming and J lost 8 bases; unmatched junction nucleotides: 7. The CDR3 totals 15 residues. Germline V lookup: CDR1 SGHDT, CDR2 YYEEEE. CDR3 sequence (DNA): TGTGCCAGCAGCTTCGGGACAGCAGGAGATTCACCCCTCCACTTT. The encoded protein is CASSFGTAGDSPLHF.

The chain employs TRBV5-4 and TRBJ2-7; D is perhaps TRBD1 or TRBD2 (7 bases each). V gave up 4 bases and J gave up 6 bases, with 11 bases separating them. Germline lookup yields CDR1 SGHNT and CDR2 YYREEE (reference sequence). This CDR3 region has 12 residues. The CDR3 DNA reads as TGTGCCAGCAGCAGCGGGACAGCCGAGCAGTACTTC. Amino acid sequence: CASSSGTAEQYF.

This chain links TRBV19 with TRBJ1-2; no reliable D call. Trimming pared 3 bases from V and 8 bases from J, leaving 10 bases between. This CDR3 region has 12 residues. CDR1 and CDR2 from the germline V gene are LNHDA and SQIVND (reference sequence). The CDR3 DNA reads TGTGCCAGTAGTATCGAGGCTAGGGGCTACACCTTC. Protein sequence: CASSIEARGYTF.

The chain employs TRBV6-1 and TRBJ1-5, with a tentative D call TRBD1 (5 bases). Germline V gene sequence: CDR1 MNHNS, CDR2 SASEGT. The CDR3 has 14 amino acids. Deletions cut 7 bases from V and 4 bases from J, with 14 bases between. The CDR3 coding sequence is TGTGCCAGCACCATGGGGGACCGGAATCAGCCCCAGCATTTT. Translation: CASTMGDRNQPQHF.

This chain links TRBV4-2 with TRBJ2-6; D remains ambiguous. Germline CDR1 and CDR2: LGHNA and YNFKEQ. The germline V and J ends were trimmed by 0 bases and 1 base, with 7 bases remaining between them. The CDR3 consists of 16 residues. CDR3 bases: TGTGCCAGCAGCCAAGATGTCGGGTCTGGGGCCAACGTCCTGACTTTC. It yields the protein CASSQDVGSGANVLTF.

The gene calls are TRBV11-2 and TRBJ1-2; 9 bases agree with TRBD1. V shed 2 bases, J shed 4 bases, and the junction held 2 bases outside the gene matches. Germline V gives CDR1 SGHAT, CDR2 FQNNGV. The CDR3 runs to 14 residues. The CDR3 nucleotides are TGTGCCAGCAGCTTAAGGGGACAGGGCTATGGCTACACCTTC. Translation gives CASSLRGQGYGYTF.